This note documents a single TCR beta chain sequence. The data derive from a study of shared clonotypes between healthy human individuals. Germline trimming cut 6 bases from V and 3 bases from J; bases unmatched to any gene: 5. This CDR3 spans 15 amino acids. Germline lookup yields CDR1 SNHLY and CDR2 FYNNEI. Only CD45RO-negative cells positively selected for CCR7 counted as naive CD8 cells, so terminally differentiated effector memory CD45RA+ cells were excluded. Some clones are missing from TCRdb's copy, which holds only in-frame ones; the method was immunoSEQ multiplex PCR. The sample consists of about 2.2 million clones, about 93% of them appearing once.

The V gene is TRBV2, the J gene TRBJ1-3, with 10 bases fitting TRBD1. What was sequenced was naive CD8+ T cells from PBMCs. This TCR derives from a man aged 18 to 35 in good health. Some clones in this sample may be carry-over from other donors' samples. The CDR3 region is CASSAGTGVGNTIYF. DNA for the CDR3: TGTGCCAGCAGCGCCGGGACAGGGGTTGGAAACACCATATATTTT.